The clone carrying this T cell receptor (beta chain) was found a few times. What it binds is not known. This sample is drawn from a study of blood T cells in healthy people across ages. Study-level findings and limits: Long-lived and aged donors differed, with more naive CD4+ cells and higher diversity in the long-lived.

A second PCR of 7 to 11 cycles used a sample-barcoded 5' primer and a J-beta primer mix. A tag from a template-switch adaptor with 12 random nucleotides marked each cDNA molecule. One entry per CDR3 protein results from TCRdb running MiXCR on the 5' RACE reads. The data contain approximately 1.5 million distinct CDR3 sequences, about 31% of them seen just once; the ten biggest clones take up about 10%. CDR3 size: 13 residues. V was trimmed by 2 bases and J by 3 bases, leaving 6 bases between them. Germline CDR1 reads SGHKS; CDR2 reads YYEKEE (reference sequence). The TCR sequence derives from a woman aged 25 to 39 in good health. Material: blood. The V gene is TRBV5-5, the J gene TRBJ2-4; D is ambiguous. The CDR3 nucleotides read TGTGCCAGCAGCTTAACAGACAAAAACATTCAGTACTTC. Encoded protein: CASSLTDKNIQYF.